This TCR beta chain was captured in a study of blood T cell repertoires in COVID-19. As for the study in general: Acute-phase and convalescent COVID-19 samples originated in the United States, Italy and Spain. From T cells, B-cell-depleted T cells, or PBMCs came the material, which was cDNA or gDNA.

Original data processing: Amplification of reference gene primers provided the estimated nucleated cell counts. Assay: immunoSEQ multiplex PCR; the TCRdb copy retains only in-frame clones and omits some. D and trimming come from the DNA, and the V and J calls and clone size come from that table. The sample lists about 270,000 clones; around nine tenths were seen once. This CDR3 has 13 residues. V lost 5 bases and J lost 4, with 11 bases in between. Germline V gene data show CDR1 as SGHTA and CDR2 as FQGNSA. The sample was peripheral blood. The V call is TRBV7-2, the J call TRBJ1-2, with TRBD1 as a possible D gene (6 bases). This TCR derives from a man between 40 and 49 years old with active or convalescent COVID-19. CDR3 amino acids: CASSETGSYGYTF. The DNA for the CDR3 is TGTGCCAGCAGCGAGACAGGTTCCTATGGCTACACCTTC. Using reference TRBV7-2 and TRBJ1-2 for the parts outside the CDR3, the full variable domain is GAGVSQSPSNKVTEKGKDVELRCDPISGHTALYWYRQSLGQGLEFLIYFQGNSAPDKSGLPSDRFSAERTGGSVSTLTIQRTQQEDSAVYLCASSETGSYGYTFGSGTRLTVV.